This is a list of T cell receptor beta chains from one sample in a study of T cells after yellow fever vaccination. TCRdb redid the calling of the 5' RACE reads with MiXCR, one entry per CDR3 protein. The table shows roughly 45,000 distinct CDR3 sequences, with around 6.4% occurring only once. The specimen comprised PBMCs, either bulk or a sorted T-cell subset (CD4+, CD8+, memory, or dextramer-sorted; not recorded which), sampled 45 days after the yellow fever booster vaccination. The receptor source for this set is a man aged 30-40 years who received the YFV17D yellow fever vaccine. Each CDR3 is given with its conserved first and last residue. D genes are given only for firm matches. Expanded clones get a size class; other rows say once, few or many, or leave the size out.

j_call	clone_size	d_call	cdr3_length	v_call	cdr3_nt	cdr3_aa
TRBJ2-1	many	TRBD2	17	TRBV6-5	TGTGCCAGCAGTTACTCGCCACTAGCGGGAGTTTACAATGAGCAGTTCTTC	CASSYSPLAGVYNEQFF
TRBJ2-3	few	TRBD2	15	TRBV11-3	TGTGCCAGCAGCTTAGGAGCGGGATTTGGAGATACGCAGTATTTT	CASSLGAGFGDTQYF
TRBJ2-7	few	TRBD1	15	TRBV5-6	TGTGCCAGCAGCGCCCGGACAGGGGTTTCCTACGAGCAGTACTTC	CASSARTGVSYEQYF
TRBJ1-5	many	-	14	TRBV5-1	TGCGCCAGCAGCCCCGACAGTCTCAATCAGCCCCAGCATTTT	CASSPDSLNQPQHF
TRBJ1-4	-	-	15	TRBV27	TGTGCCAGCAGTTTGACAGTAGGGCTCCATGAAAAACTGTTTTTT	CASSLTVGLHEKLFF
TRBJ2-1	many	TRBD1	15	TRBV29-1	TGCAGCGTTCCTAGGCCCGGGACAGACTACAATGAGCAGTTCTTC	CSVPRPGTDYNEQFF
TRBJ2-2	-	-	17	TRBV5-4	TGTGCCAGCAGCTTATCGATGGGCACCGCGAACACCGGGGAGCTGTTTTTT	CASSLSMGTANTGELFF
TRBJ2-7	many	-	13	TRBV7-2	TGTGCCAGCAGCTTTGGGTCGTGGGTTGAGCAGTACTTC	CASSFGSWVEQYF
TRBJ1-6	-	-	17	TRBV19	TGTGCCAGTAGTTACCTCCGGGACCGCGTTGGGGGGTCACCCCTCCACTTT	CASSYLRDRVGGSPLHF
TRBJ1-2	many	-	12	TRBV20-1	TGCAGTGCTAGCGAAGGGGCCGAGGGCTACACCTTC	CSASEGAEGYTF
TRBJ2-5	many	-	14	TRBV12-3/TRBV12-4	TGTGCCAGCAGAGCCGGGACACAGCAAGAGACCCAGTACTTC	CASRAGTQQETQYF
TRBJ2-5	few	TRBD1	14	TRBV20-1	TGCAGTGCGGATAGGACAGGGGGCAGAGAGACCCAGTACTTC	CSADRTGGRETQYF
TRBJ2-2	many	-	13	TRBV24-1	TGTGCCACCAGCCCGGGGAACACCGGGGAGCTGTTTTTT	CATSPGNTGELFF
TRBJ2-5	few	TRBD1	16	TRBV5-6	TGTGCCAGCAGGAGAAACAGGGGATCGGGCTGGGAGACCCAGTACTTC	CASRRNRGSGWETQYF
TRBJ2-5	many	-	14	TRBV4-2	TGTGCCAGCAGCCAAGGGGGCGGCCAAGAGACCCAGTACTTC	CASSQGGGQETQYF
TRBJ2-3	-	-	15	TRBV7-2	TGTGCCAGCAGCTCAGGGTTAACCCGCACAGATACGCAGTATTTT	CASSSGLTRTDTQYF
TRBJ2-1	-	-	14	TRBV14	TGTGCCAGCAGCCAAGATTTAGTTATCAATGAGCAGTTCTTC	CASSQDLVINEQFF
TRBJ2-1	many	TRBD2	15	TRBV6-5	TGTGCCAGCAGCCCCCTCGCGGGAGGGTACAATGAGCAGTTCTTC	CASSPLAGGYNEQFF
TRBJ2-3	few	-	15	TRBV5-1	TGCGCCAGCAGCTCGGCTCCTAGAAACACAGATACGCAGTATTTT	CASSSAPRNTDTQYF
TRBJ2-1	-	-	14	TRBV10-3	TGTGCCATCAAGGTACAGTCCTCCTACAATGAGCAGTTCTTC	CAIKVQSSYNEQFF
TRBJ1-1	many	-	14	TRBV10-3	TGTGCCATAACAATTCAGGGATCCGGCACTGAAGCTTTCTTT	CAITIQGSGTEAFF
TRBJ2-1	many	TRBD2	18	TRBV5-6	TGTGCCAGCAGCTTAACGAAGACTAGCGGGAGATACTACAATGAGCAGTTCTTC	CASSLTKTSGRYYNEQFF
TRBJ2-2	many	TRBD2	17	TRBV4-2	TGTGCCAGCAGCCAAGGTGTGCTAGCGGGCAACACCGGGGAGCTGTTTTTT	CASSQGVLAGNTGELFF
TRBJ1-1	many	-	16	TRBV20-1	TGCAGTGCTAGAGATAGGGCACGATCCTATTTCACTGAAGCTTTCTTT	CSARDRARSYFTEAFF
TRBJ1-1	-	-	13	TRBV6-1	TGTGCCAGCAGAATAGACGCGAACACTGAAGCTTTCTTT	CASRIDANTEAFF
TRBJ2-3	many	-	15	TRBV20-1	TGCAGTGCTAGAATAGGACCCGTCGGGGGTGGTACGCAGTATTTT	CSARIGPVGGGTQYF
TRBJ2-5	once	-	13	TRBV7-6	TGTGCCAGCAGCTATACAGGGATTGAGACCCAGTACTTC	CASSYTGIETQYF
TRBJ2-1	many	TRBD1	13	TRBV5-1	TGCGCCAGTCAGGGACAGACCTACAATGAGCAGTTCTTC	CASQGQTYNEQFF
TRBJ2-3	few	-	15	TRBV28	TGTGCCAGCAGTTCTCCAGGGGGAGGAACAGATACGCAGTATTTT	CASSSPGGGTDTQYF
TRBJ2-5	few	-	13	TRBV28	TGTGCCAGCAAACAGGGTCTACAAGAGACCCAGTACTTC	CASKQGLQETQYF
TRBJ2-1	many	TRBD2	15	TRBV12-3/TRBV12-4	TGTGCCAGCAGGACTAGCGGGAGTGCTAGTAATGAGCAGTTCTTC	CASRTSGSASNEQFF
TRBJ2-3	few	TRBD2	18	TRBV11-2	TGTGCCAGCATCCCTAATCCCCACGAGCGGGGCTACACAGATACGCAGTATTTT	CASIPNPHERGYTDTQYF
TRBJ1-1	many	-	16	TRBV4-2	TGTGCCAGCAGCCAAGTCACTTCAACCCGAGGGACTGAAGCTTTCTTT	CASSQVTSTRGTEAFF
TRBJ1-2	many	-	13	TRBV6-6	TGTGCCAGCAGATTAGACAGTAACTATGGCTACACCTTC	CASRLDSNYGYTF
TRBJ2-1	few	-	12	TRBV7-9	TGTGCCAGCAGCATCCCAGGGGGGTTTCAGCTCTTC	CASSIPGGFQLF
TRBJ2-7	few	-	13	TRBV6-2/TRBV6-3	TGTGCCAGCAGTGACCACGCGGGTGTCGAGCAGTACTTC	CASSDHAGVEQYF
TRBJ2-3	many	TRBD1	16	TRBV6-5	TGTGCCAGCAGTCCCTCGGACAGGGCCGAAGTGCATACGCAGTATTTT	CASSPSDRAEVHTQYF
TRBJ2-5	few	-	13	TRBV25-1	TGTGCCAGCAGAGGATGGCAAAAAGAGACCCAGTACTTC	CASRGWQKETQYF
TRBJ2-1	many	TRBD2	15	TRBV6-4	TGTGCCAGCAGTGGCGGGGGAGTAGGTGGCAATGAGCAGTTCTTC	CASSGGGVGGNEQFF
TRBJ2-1	few	-	15	TRBV30	TGTGCCTGGAGACCACCCGGATACTCCTACAATGAGCAGTTCTTC	CAWRPPGYSYNEQFF
TRBJ2-5	many	TRBD1	16	TRBV4-3	TGCGCCAGCAGCCAAGATGCCCGAGGACAGGGGCCGACCCAGTACTTC	CASSQDARGQGPTQYF
TRBJ2-5	-	TRBD2	16	TRBV5-1	TGCGCCAGCAGCGACCCGACTAGCCGGATTCAAGAGACCCAGTACTTC	CASSDPTSRIQETQYF
TRBJ2-7	few	TRBD2	14	TRBV7-8	TGTGCCAGCAAACCTAGCGGGGTTTCCTACGAGCAGTACTTC	CASKPSGVSYEQYF
TRBJ2-1	-	-	15	TRBV7-8	TGTGCCAGCAGCCCTAAGGGGACTTCTTACAATGAGCAGTTCTTC	CASSPKGTSYNEQFF
TRBJ2-1	-	TRBD1	15	TRBV7-8	TGTGCCAGCAGCTTGGGACAGGGACTCGGGTATGAGCAGTTCTTC	CASSLGQGLGYEQFF
TRBJ2-5	many	TRBD2	16	TRBV20-1	TGCAGTGCTAGAGCGATGCAGACTAGCGGCCAAGAGACCCAGTACTTC	CSARAMQTSGQETQYF
TRBJ2-1	-	-	14	TRBV6-5	TGTGCCAGCAGTTACTCGTACCAGTACAATGAGCAGTTCTTC	CASSYSYQYNEQFF
TRBJ1-2	many	-	12	TRBV29-1	TGCAGCGTCTGGGGGGCGACAGTTGGCTACACCTTC	CSVWGATVGYTF
TRBJ2-5	many	TRBD1	13	TRBV28	TGTGCCAGCAGTCGCGGACAGGAAGAGACCCAGTACTTC	CASSRGQEETQYF
TRBJ1-5	few	-	12	TRBV7-9	TGTGCCAGCAGCTTCGACAACCAGCCCCAGCATTTT	CASSFDNQPQHF
TRBJ2-3	many	-	15	TRBV7-2	TGTGCCAGCAGCTTAGTTGGGGACTTGGGGGGTACGCAGTATTTT	CASSLVGDLGGTQYF
TRBJ2-2	many	-	15	TRBV20-1	TGCAGTGCTAGGTTAGGGGCCTCGAACACCGGGGAGCTGTTTTTT	CSARLGASNTGELFF
TRBJ2-5	-	-	14	TRBV5-4	TGTGCCAGCAGCCTGGACGGGGGCTTGGAGACCCAGTACTTC	CASSLDGGLETQYF
TRBJ2-7	many	TRBD2	14	TRBV29-1	TGCAGCGTTGAACGGCTAGCGGGTACCACCGAGCAGTACTTC	CSVERLAGTTEQYF